The sequence of this T cell receptor (beta chain) was determined in a study of T cell responses to AZD1222 COVID-19 vaccine. As regards this clone: Its antigen remains unidentified.

V lost 7 bases, J lost 5 bases, and 7 bases stayed unmatched. Germline V gene lookup returns CDR1 MDHEN and CDR2 SYDVKM. The CDR3 has 14 amino acids. Whole-study findings and limits: Regions left unmutated in variants are reportedly the target of nearly half of spike-specific TCRs.

Sequencing used immunoSEQ multiplex PCR; TCRdb keeps in-frame clones, though not all of them. The sample gives 100,000 to 150,000 clones, roughly 91% of which show up once; around 5% is in the top ten. V is TRBV28 and J is TRBJ1-1; 10 bases are a match to TRBD1. Source: peripheral blood, taken 28 days after the second AZD1222 dose. The source of this sequence is an adult who received the AZD1222 COVID-19 vaccine. The CDR3 DNA reads as TGTGCCAGCAAACCGGGACAGGGGACAACTGAAGCTTTCTTT. It codes for CASKPGQGTTEAFF.